This TCR beta chain was recovered during a study of tumor-infiltrating lymphocytes in primary liver carcinoma. This CDR3 is built from 14 residues. V lost 6 bases, J lost 3 bases, and 4 bases stayed unmatched. Looked up from germline, CDR1 is MNHNS and CDR2 is SASEGT. In addition to blood RNA drawn from unsorted whole blood, germline DNA was extracted. Before the operation took place, roughly 3.6 milliliters of peripheral blood were collected. The template, around 540 ng total RNA, yielded TCR beta cDNA made with a constant-region primer. Three nested multiplex PCR rounds, a slightly modified ARM-PCR method, built the TCR beta libraries. Investigators reported that the first two PCR rounds, at 9 to 11 cycles each, used TRBV1-TRBV30 forward primers with a C-beta reverse primer. MiXCR, run by TCRdb on the multiplex PCR reads, gives a single entry per CDR3 protein. The sample includes 250,000 to 400,000 distinct CDR3 sequences, more than 55% of them seen just once.

This clonotype came up many times. This rearrangement joins TRBV6-1 to TRBJ2-1, with 8 bases matching TRBD2. The clonotype comes from a middle-aged man with primary liver carcinoma and hepatitis B virus infection. What was sequenced was peripheral blood. Here the CDR3 reads CASSPGTSYNEQFF. The CDR3 nucleotides read TGTGCCAGCAGCCCCGGGACTAGCTACAATGAGCAGTTCTTC.